This TCR beta chain appears in the sequencing data of a study of vaccination and CD4 T cells after COVID-19. Study-level background: A CEFX pool, an HIV-1 Nef pool, or else no peptide went into the control cultures.

The length of the CDR3 is 13 residues. V was trimmed by 4 bases and J by 6 bases, leaving 10 bases between them. CDR1 is SNHLY and CDR2 is FYNNEI in the germline V gene. Treatment reported: approximately nine-day PBMC culture with coronavirus spike peptide pools or control peptides (ViraFEST assay). Sequencing of the DNA from cultured CD4+ T cells was carried out with the Oncomine TCR Beta short-read assay. Via MiXCR, TCRdb re-called the PCR reads, giving one row per CDR3 protein. This table holds around 12,000 distinct CDR3 sequences, around two fifths found once. This clonotype was seen a handful of times. Antigen unknown.

The sample was CD4+ T cells from blood, cultured in vitro. The sequence was obtained from a human donor who had recovered from COVID-19. The chain joins TRBV2 to TRBJ1-3; D is possibly TRBD1 (5 bases). Here the CDR3 reads CASSVGEPNTIYF. DNA of the CDR3: TGTGCCAGCAGTGTGGGGGAGCCAAACACCATATATTTT.